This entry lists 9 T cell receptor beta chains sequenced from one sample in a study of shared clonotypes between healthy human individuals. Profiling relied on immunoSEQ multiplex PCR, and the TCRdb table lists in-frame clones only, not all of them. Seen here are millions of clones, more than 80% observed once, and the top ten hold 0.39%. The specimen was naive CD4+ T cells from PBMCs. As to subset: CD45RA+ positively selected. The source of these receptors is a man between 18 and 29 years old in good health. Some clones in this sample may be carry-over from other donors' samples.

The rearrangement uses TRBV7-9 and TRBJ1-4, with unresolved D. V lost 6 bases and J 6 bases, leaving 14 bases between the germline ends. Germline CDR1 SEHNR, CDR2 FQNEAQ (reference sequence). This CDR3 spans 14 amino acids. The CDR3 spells CASSLTELDEKLFF. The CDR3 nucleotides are TGTGCCAGCAGTCTCACAGAATTAGATGAAAAACTGTTTTTT.

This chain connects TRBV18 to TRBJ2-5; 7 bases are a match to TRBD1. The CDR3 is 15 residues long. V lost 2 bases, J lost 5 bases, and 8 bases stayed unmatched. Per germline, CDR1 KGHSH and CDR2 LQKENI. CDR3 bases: TGTGCCAGCTCACCAATAACCGTCAGGGGGGAGACCCAGTACTTC. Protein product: CASSPITVRGETQYF.

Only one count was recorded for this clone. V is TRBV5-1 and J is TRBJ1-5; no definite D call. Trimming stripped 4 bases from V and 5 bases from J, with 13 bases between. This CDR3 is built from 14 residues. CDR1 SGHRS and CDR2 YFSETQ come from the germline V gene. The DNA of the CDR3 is TGCGCCAGCAGCCCGGACGGGGTGGATCAGCCCCAGCATTTT. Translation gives CASSPDGVDQPQHF. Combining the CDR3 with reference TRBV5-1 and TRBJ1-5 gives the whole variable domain KAGVTQTPRYLIKTRGQQVTLSCSPISGHRSVSWYQQTPGQGLQFLFEYFSETQRNKGNFPGRFSGRQFSNSRSEMNVSTLELGDSALYLCASSPDGVDQPQHFGDGTRLSIL.

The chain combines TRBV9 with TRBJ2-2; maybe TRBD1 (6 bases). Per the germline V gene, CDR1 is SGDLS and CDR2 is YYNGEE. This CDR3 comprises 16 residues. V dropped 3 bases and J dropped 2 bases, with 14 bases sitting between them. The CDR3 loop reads CASSEDTGFNTGELFF. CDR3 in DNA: TGTGCCAGCAGCGAGGACACAGGGTTCAACACCGGGGAGCTGTTTTTT.

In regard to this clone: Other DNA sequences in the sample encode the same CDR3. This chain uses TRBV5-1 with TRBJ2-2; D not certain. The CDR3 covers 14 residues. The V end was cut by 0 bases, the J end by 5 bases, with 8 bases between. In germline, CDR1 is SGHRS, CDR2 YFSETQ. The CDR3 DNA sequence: TGCGCCAGCAGCTTGGTCCGGGTGACCGGGGAGCTGTTTTTT. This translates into CASSLVRVTGELFF.

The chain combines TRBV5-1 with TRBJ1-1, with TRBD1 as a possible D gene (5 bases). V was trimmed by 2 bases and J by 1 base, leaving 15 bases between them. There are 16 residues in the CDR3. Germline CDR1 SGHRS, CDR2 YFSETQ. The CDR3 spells CASSFLSTGGNTEAFF. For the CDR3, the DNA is TGCGCCAGCAGCTTCCTCTCAACCGGGGGGAACACTGAAGCTTTCTTT.

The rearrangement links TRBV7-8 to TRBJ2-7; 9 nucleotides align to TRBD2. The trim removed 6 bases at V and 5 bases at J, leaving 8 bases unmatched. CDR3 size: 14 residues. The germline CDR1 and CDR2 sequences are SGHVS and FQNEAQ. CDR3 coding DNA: TGTGCCAGCAGAGACGCGGGGGGGGAGCACGAGCAGTACTTC. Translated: CASRDAGGEHEQYF.

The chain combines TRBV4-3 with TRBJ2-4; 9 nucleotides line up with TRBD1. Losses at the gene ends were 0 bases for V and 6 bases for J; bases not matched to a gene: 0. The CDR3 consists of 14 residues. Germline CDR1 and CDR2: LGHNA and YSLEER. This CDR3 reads CASSQEDRGNIQYF. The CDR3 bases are TGCGCCAGCAGCCAAGAGGACAGGGGAAACATTCAGTACTTC.

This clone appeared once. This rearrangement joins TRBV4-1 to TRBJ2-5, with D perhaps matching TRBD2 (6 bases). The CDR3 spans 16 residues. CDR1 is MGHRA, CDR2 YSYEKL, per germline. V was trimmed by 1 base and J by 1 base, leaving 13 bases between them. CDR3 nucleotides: TGCGCCAGCAGCCAAGTGGGCGTGGGGGGCCAAGAGACCCAGTACTTC. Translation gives CASSQVGVGGQETQYF.